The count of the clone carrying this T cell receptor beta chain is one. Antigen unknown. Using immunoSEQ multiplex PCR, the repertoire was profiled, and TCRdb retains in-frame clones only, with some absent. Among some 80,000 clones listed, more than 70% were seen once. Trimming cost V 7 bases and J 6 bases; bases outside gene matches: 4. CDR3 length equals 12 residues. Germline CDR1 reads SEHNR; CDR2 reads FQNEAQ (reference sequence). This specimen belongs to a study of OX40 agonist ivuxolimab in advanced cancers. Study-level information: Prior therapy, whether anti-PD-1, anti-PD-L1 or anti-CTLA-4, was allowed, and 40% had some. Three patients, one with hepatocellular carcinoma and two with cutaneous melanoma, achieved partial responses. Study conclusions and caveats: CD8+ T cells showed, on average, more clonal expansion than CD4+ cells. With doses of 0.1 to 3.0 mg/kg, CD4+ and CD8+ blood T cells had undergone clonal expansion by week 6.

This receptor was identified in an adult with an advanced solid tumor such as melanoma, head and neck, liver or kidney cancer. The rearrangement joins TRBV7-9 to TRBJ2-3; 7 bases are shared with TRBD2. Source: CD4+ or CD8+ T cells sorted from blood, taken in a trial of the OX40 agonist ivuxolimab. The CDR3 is CASTPGGDTQYF. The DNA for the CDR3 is TGTGCCAGCACCCCGGGAGGCGATACGCAGTATTTT.